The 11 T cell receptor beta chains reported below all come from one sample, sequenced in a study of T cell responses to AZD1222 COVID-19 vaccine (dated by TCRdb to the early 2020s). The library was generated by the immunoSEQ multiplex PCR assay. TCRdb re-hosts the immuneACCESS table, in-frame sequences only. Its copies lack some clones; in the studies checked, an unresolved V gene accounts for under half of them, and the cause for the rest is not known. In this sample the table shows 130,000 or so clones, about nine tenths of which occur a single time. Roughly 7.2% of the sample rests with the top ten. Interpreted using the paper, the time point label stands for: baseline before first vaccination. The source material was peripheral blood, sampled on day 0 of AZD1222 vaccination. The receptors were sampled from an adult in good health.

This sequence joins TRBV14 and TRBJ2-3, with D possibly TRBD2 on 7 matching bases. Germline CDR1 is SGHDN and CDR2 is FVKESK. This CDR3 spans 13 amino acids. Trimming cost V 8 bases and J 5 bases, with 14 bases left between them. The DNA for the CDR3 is TGTGCCAGCGTGGGGGGGGCGATAGATACGCAGTATTTT. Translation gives CASVGGAIDTQYF.

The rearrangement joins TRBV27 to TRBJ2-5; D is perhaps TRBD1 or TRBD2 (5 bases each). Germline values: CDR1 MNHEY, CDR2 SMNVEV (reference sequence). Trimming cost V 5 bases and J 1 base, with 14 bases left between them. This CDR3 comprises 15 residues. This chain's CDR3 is CASSTGTKSQETQYF. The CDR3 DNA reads TGTGCCAGCAGTACCGGGACGAAAAGCCAAGAGACCCAGTACTTC.

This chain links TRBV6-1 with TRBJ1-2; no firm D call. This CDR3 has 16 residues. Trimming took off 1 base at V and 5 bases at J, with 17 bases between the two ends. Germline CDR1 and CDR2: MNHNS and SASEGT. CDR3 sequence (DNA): TGTGCCAGCAGTGAAGTAATGGGCTGGGCGGGTTATGGCTACACCTTC. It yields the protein CASSEVMGWAGYGYTF.

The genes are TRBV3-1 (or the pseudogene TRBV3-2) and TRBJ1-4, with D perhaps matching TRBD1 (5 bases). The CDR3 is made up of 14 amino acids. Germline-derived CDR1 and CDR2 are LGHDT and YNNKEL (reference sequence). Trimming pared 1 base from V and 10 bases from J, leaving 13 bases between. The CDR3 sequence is CASSQGRPGGKLFF. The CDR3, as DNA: TGTGCCAGCAGCCAAGGCCGCCCCGGGGGAAAACTGTTTTTT.

CDR3 sequence: CASSYAAYEQYF. The CDR3 DNA reads as TGTGCCAGCAGTTATGCCGCGTACGAGCAGTACTTC. This chain connects TRBV6-2 or TRBV6-3 to TRBJ2-7; D is unresolved. Trimming shortened V by 3 bases and J by 4 bases, and 7 bases separated the two germline ends. Germline CDR1 reads MNHEY; CDR2 reads SVGEGT. The CDR3 sequence is 12 residues long.

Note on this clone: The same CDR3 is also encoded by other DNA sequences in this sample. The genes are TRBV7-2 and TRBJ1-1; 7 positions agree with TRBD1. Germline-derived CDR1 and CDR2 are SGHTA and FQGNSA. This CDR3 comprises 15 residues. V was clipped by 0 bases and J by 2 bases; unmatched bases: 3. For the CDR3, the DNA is TGTGCCAGCAGCTTAGCTGGGACAGCTAACACTGAAGCTTTCTTT. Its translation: CASSLAGTANTEAFF.

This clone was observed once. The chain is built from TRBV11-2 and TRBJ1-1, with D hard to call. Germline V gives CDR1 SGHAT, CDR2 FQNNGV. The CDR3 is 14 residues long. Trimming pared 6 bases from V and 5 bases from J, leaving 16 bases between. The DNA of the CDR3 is TGTGCCAGCAGTTTATCCAGTCTGGGAACTGAAGCTTTCTTT. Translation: CASSLSSLGTEAFF. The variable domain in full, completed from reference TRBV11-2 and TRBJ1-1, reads EAGVAQSPRYKIIEKRQSVAFWCNPISGHATLYWYQQILGQGPKLLIQFQNNGVVDDSQLPKDRFSAERLKGVDSTLKIQPAKLEDSAVYLCASSLSSLGTEAFFGQGTRLTVV.

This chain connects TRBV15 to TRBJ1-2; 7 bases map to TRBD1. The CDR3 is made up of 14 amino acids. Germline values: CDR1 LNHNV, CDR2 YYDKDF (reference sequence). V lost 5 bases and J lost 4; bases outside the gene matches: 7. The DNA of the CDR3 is TGTGCCACCAGCGATCCCGGGACAGCCTATGGCTACACCTTC. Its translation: CATSDPGTAYGYTF. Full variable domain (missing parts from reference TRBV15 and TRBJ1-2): DAMVIQNPRYQVTQFGKPVTLSCSQTLNHNVMYWYQQKSSQAPKLLFHYYDKDFNNEADTPDNFQSRRPNTSFCFLDIRSPGLGDTAMYLCATSDPGTAYGYTFGSGTRLTVV.

The CDR3 sequence is CATSGTGEVNEQFF. The CDR3 DNA reads TGTGCCACCAGTGGGACAGGGGAGGTCAATGAGCAGTTCTTC. The chain recombines TRBV24-1 with TRBJ2-1; TRBD1 aligns across 9 bases. CDR3 length equals 14 residues. The trim removed 5 bases at V and 6 bases at J, leaving 4 bases unmatched. Germline CDR1 and CDR2: KGHDR and SFDVKD.

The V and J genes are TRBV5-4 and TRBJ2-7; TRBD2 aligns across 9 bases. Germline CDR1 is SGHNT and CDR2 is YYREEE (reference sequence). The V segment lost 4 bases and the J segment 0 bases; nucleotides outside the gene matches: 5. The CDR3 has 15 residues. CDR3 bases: TGTGCCAGCAGCGCGGGACTAGCTCTCTCCTACGAGCAGTACTTC. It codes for CASSAGLALSYEQYF. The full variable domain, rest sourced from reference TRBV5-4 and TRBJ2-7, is ETGVTQSPTHLIKTRGQQVTLRCSSQSGHNTVSWYQQALGQGPQFIFQYYREEENGRGNFPPRFSGLQFPNYSSELNVNALELDDSALYLCASSAGLALSYEQYFGPGTRLTVT.

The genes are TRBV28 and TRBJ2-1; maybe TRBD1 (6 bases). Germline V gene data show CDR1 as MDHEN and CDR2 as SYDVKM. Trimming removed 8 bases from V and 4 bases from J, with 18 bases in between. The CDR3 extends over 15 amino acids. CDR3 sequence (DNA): TGTGCCAGCGCCCCTTCCGACAGGTCATACAATGAGCAGTTCTTC. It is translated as CASAPSDRSYNEQFF.